This is a list of T cell receptor beta chains from one sample in a study of beta chain features in type 1 diabetes. The data were produced by immunoSEQ multiplex PCR, yet TCRdb's version contains in-frame clones alone and is incomplete. The sample includes roughly 370,000 clones, approximately 14% of them seen just once. Specimen: naive CD4+ T cells from blood. The receptors come from a man aged 25 to 45 in good health. CDR3s include the opening cysteine and the closing phenylalanine or tryptophan. D genes are given only for firm matches. Size is omitted from some rows. Given values are once, few, many or a class for expanded clones.

v_call	j_call	clone_size	d_call	cdr3_length	cdr3_aa	cdr3_nt
TRBV23-1	TRBJ2-3	many	NA	16	CASSPRTEPHTDTQYF	TGCGCCAGCAGTCCACGGACAGAGCCTCACACAGATACGCAGTATTTT
TRBV4-3	TRBJ2-1	few	NA	13	CASSQGLVENLFF	TGCGCCAGCAGCCAAGGACTAGTTGAGAATCTGTTCTTC
TRBV2	TRBJ2-1	NA	TRBD2	14	CASSGTSGRNEQFF	TGTGCCAGCAGTGGGACTAGCGGGAGGAATGAGCAGTTCTTC
TRBV6-5	TRBJ1-2	few	NA	12	CASSYSGWGYTF	TGTGCCAGCAGTTACTCGGGCTGGGGCTACACCTTC
TRBV7-2	TRBJ2-5	NA	NA	13	CASSLGGGETQYF	TGTGCCAGCAGCTTAGGAGGCGGAGAGACCCAGTACTTC
TRBV20-1	TRBJ2-5	NA	NA	11	CSAPGMETQYF	TGCAGTGCCCCCGGGATGGAGACCCAGTACTTC
TRBV28	TRBJ1-5	few	NA	15	CASRRGGSAVQPQHF	TGTGCCAGTCGACGTGGTGGGTCGGCAGTTCAGCCCCAGCATTTT
TRBV27	TRBJ1-4	NA	TRBD1	14	CASRLTGANEKLFF	TGTGCCAGCAGGTTAACAGGGGCTAATGAAAAACTGTTTTTT
TRBV9	TRBJ2-2	few	NA	14	CASSVEVQTGELFF	TGTGCCAGCAGCGTAGAGGTTCAGACCGGGGAGCTGTTTTTT
TRBV9	TRBJ2-5	few	TRBD2	15	CASRVAGGLLETQYF	TGTGCCAGCAGGGTAGCGGGAGGGCTCCTAGAGACCCAGTACTTC
TRBV21-1	TRBJ1-2	NA	NA	15	CASSKAQESDYGYTF	TGTGCCAGCAGCAAAGCCCAGGAGTCTGATTATGGCTACACCTTC
TRBV18	TRBJ1-1	few	NA	13	CASSPVQGTEAFF	TGTGCCAGCTCACCGGTACAGGGCACTGAAGCTTTCTTT
TRBV5-6	TRBJ1-2	NA	NA	12	CASSFAVMAYTF	TGTGCCAGCAGCTTCGCCGTGATGGCGTACACCTTC
TRBV15	TRBJ2-5	NA	TRBD2	15	CATSRASGRSETQYF	TGTGCCACCAGCAGGGCTAGCGGGAGATCAGAGACCCAGTACTTC
TRBV6-5	TRBJ1-6	NA	NA	14	CASSYRGPNSPLHF	TGTGCCAGCAGTTACCGAGGACCAAATTCACCCCTCCACTTT
TRBV7-2	TRBJ2-3	NA	NA	12	CASSLQADTQYF	TGTGCCAGCAGCTTACAGGCAGATACGCAGTATTTT
TRBV4-1	TRBJ2-3	few	NA	15	CASSQETAVTDTQYF	TGCGCCAGCAGCCAAGAAACAGCGGTGACAGATACGCAGTATTTT
TRBV4-3	TRBJ1-5	few	NA	13	CASSQDRRQPQHF	TGCGCCAGCAGCCAAGATCGGAGACAGCCCCAGCATTTT
TRBV10-3	TRBJ2-3	NA	TRBD2	18	CAISVSLAGVFSTDTQYF	TGTGCCATCAGTGTATCGCTAGCGGGGGTTTTCAGCACAGATACGCAGTATTTT
TRBV5-6	TRBJ1-6	NA	NA	14	CASSYDGTNSPLHF	TGTGCCAGCAGCTATGACGGAACTAATTCACCCCTCCACTTT
TRBV2	TRBJ2-1	NA	NA	13	CASSLVSYNEQFF	TGTGCCAGCAGTTTAGTTAGTTACAATGAGCAGTTCTTC
TRBV9	TRBJ2-5	few	TRBD1	13	CASSEGARETQYF	TGTGCCAGCAGCGAGGGGGCACGAGAGACCCAGTACTTC
TRBV2	TRBJ2-1	few	NA	15	CASSEADAGNNEQFF	TGTGCCAGCAGTGAAGCCGATGCGGGGAACAATGAGCAGTTCTTC
TRBV5-4	TRBJ2-3	few	NA	12	CASSLDRPPQYF	TGTGCCAGCAGCTTGGATAGGCCCCCGCAGTATTTT
TRBV11-2	TRBJ1-6	once	NA	13	CASSSLYNSPLHF	TGTGCCAGCAGCTCCCTCTATAATTCACCCCTCCACTTT
TRBV19	TRBJ2-2	NA	NA	11	CASSFRGELFF	TGTGCCAGTAGTTTCAGGGGGGAGCTGTTTTTT
TRBV7-2	TRBJ2-5	NA	NA	13	CASSLKYQETQYF	TGTGCCAGCAGCCTAAAGTACCAAGAGACCCAGTACTTC
TRBV4-3	TRBJ1-2	few	TRBD1	15	CASSPTGERLRGYTF	TGCGCCAGCAGCCCTACAGGGGAGCGGCTTCGTGGCTACACCTTC
TRBV7-2	TRBJ1-2	few	NA	14	CASSWTATSYGYTF	TGTGCCAGCAGCTGGACAGCGACGAGCTATGGCTACACCTTC
TRBV29-1	TRBJ1-1	few	NA	11	CSGLGYTEAFF	TGCAGTGGGTTAGGGTACACTGAAGCTTTCTTT
TRBV30	TRBJ2-2	NA	NA	13	CAWSGQNTGELFF	TGTGCCTGGAGTGGACAGAACACCGGGGAGCTGTTTTTT
TRBV27	TRBJ2-6	NA	NA	18	CASSFTGRPSSGANVLTF	TGTGCCAGCAGTTTTACCGGCAGGCCATCCTCTGGGGCCAACGTCCTGACTTTC
TRBV29-1	TRBJ2-6	NA	NA	16	CSVGRTGISGANVLTF	TGCAGCGTTGGAAGGACGGGGATCTCTGGGGCCAACGTCCTGACTTTC
TRBV7-2	TRBJ1-1	few	TRBD1	13	CASRGDRNTEAFF	TGTGCCAGCAGGGGGGACAGGAACACTGAAGCTTTCTTT
TRBV5-6	TRBJ2-1	few	NA	12	CASSLLDNEQFF	TGTGCCAGCAGCCTTCTGGACAATGAGCAGTTCTTC
TRBV27	TRBJ1-2	few	TRBD1	13	CASSSRQGPGYTF	TGTGCCAGCAGTTCAAGACAGGGTCCTGGCTACACCTTC
TRBV7-9	TRBJ2-5	NA	NA	16	CASSLSPGLIHGTQYF	TGTGCCAGCAGCTTGTCCCCGGGACTCATACATGGGACCCAGTACTTC
TRBV7-2	TRBJ2-7	NA	NA	15	CASSLVGGPSYEQYF	TGTGCCAGCAGCTTAGTTGGGGGGCCCTCCTACGAGCAGTACTTC
TRBV6-6	TRBJ2-3	few	TRBD2	12	CASGGGADTQYF	TGTGCCAGCGGCGGGGGGGCAGATACGCAGTATTTT
TRBV9	TRBJ1-5	NA	NA	14	CASSGGQFLQPQHF	TGTGCCAGCAGCGGAGGACAGTTCCTTCAGCCCCAGCATTTT